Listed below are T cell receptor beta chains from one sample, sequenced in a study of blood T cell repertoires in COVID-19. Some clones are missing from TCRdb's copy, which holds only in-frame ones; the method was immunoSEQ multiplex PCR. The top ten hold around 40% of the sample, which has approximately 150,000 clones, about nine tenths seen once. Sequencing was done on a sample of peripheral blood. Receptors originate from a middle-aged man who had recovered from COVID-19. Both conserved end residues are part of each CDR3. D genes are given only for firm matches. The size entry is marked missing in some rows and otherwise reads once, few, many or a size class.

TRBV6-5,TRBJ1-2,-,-,TGTGCCAGCATGGCGGGATCCTATAACTATGGCTACACCTTC,CASMAGSYNYGYTF
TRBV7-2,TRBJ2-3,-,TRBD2,TGTGCCAGCAGCTTGCGGGGGGCGGGTCCAGATACGCAGTATTTT,CASSLRGAGPDTQYF
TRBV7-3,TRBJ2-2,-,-,TGTGCCAGCAGCTTATTCGCAGGGCTGGGGACCGGGGAGCTGTTTTTT,CASSLFAGLGTGELFF
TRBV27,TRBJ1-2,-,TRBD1,TGTGCCAGCAGTTCATGGGACAGGGGGTTTTCTGGCTACACCTTC,CASSSWDRGFSGYTF
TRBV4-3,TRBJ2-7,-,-,TGCGCCAGCAGCCAGGATGGGACTGGAGGGATGTACGAGCAGTACTTC,CASSQDGTGGMYEQYF
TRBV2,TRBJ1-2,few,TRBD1,TGTGCCAGCAGTGGAAGGACAGGAAATGGGTACACCTTC,CASSGRTGNGYTF
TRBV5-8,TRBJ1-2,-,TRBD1,TGTGCCAGCAGCTTGGAGGCGGGACAGGGTGATGGCTACACCTTC,CASSLEAGQGDGYTF
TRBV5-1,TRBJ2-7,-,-,TGCGCCAGCAGCGGAGACAGCTACGAGCAGTACTTC,CASSGDSYEQYF
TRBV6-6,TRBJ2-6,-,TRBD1,TGTGCCAGCAGTCGACCGGGACAGGCGTACTCTGGGGCCAACGTCCTGACTTTC,CASSRPGQAYSGANVLTF
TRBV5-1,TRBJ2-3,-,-,TGCGCCAGCAGCTCCGGACAGTCCGTAGATACGCAGTATTTT,CASSSGQSVDTQYF
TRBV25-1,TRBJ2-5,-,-,TGTGCCAGCAGTGAAATGGGGCAGAAAGAGACCCAGTACTTC,CASSEMGQKETQYF
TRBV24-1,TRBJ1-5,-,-,TGTGCCACCAGCGTTCGCAGAAATCCAAGCAATCAGCCCCAGCATTTT,CATSVRRNPSNQPQHF
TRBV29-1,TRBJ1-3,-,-,TGCAGCGTTGAAACAGTAGGAAACACCATATATTTT,CSVETVGNTIYF